The 10 T cell receptor beta chains presented below share a single source sample, sequenced in a study of blood T cell repertoires in COVID-19. Clones were read by immunoSEQ multiplex PCR, and TCRdb kept only the in-frame ones, dropping some. The table includes tens of thousands of clones, about 72% detected once. Sequenced material: peripheral blood. These receptors all stem from a man between 65 and 85 years old with active or convalescent COVID-19.

The genes are TRBV2 and TRBJ2-2; 11 nucleotides align to TRBD2. Germline V CDR1 and CDR2: SNHLY, FYNNEI. V shed 6 bases and J 7 bases; nucleotides not matched to a gene: 7. There are 15 residues in the CDR3. CDR3 amino acids: CASRGLAGGNGELFF. CDR3 bases: TGTGCCAGCAGAGGGCTAGCGGGGGGTAACGGGGAGCTGTTTTTT.

This chain's CDR3 is CASSLASTGPYEQYF. CDR3 DNA: TGTGCCAGCAGCTTAGCGTCCACAGGACCCTACGAGCAGTACTTC. V usage is TRBV7-9 and J usage is TRBJ2-7; possible D gene TRBD1, 5 bases. CDR3 length: 15 residues. V was shortened by 0 bases and J by 2 bases, with 11 bases between the two germline ends. Germline V lookup: CDR1 SEHNR, CDR2 FQNEAQ (reference sequence).

This clone was seen only a few times. The chain employs TRBV2 and TRBJ1-4; 9 bases are shared with TRBD1. CDR3 length: 15 residues. Per the germline V gene, CDR1 is SNHLY and CDR2 is FYNNEI. V was clipped by 6 bases and J by 2 bases; unmatched bases: 4. DNA for the CDR3: TGTGCCAGCAGAGAACAGGGGGCGACTAATGAAAAACTGTTTTTT. Protein: CASREQGATNEKLFF. The full variable domain, with the rest looked up from reference TRBV2 and TRBJ1-4, is EPEVTQTPSHQVTQMGQEVILRCVPISNHLYFYWYRQILGQKVEFLVSFYNNEISEKSEIFDDQFSVERPDGSNFTLKIRSTKLEDSAMYFCASREQGATNEKLFFGSGTQLSVL.

The V and J genes are TRBV6-5 and TRBJ1-1; D might be TRBD1 (5 bases). The germline V gene has CDR1 MNHEY and CDR2 SVGAGI. V lost 6 bases, J lost 1 base, and 9 bases lay in between. This CDR3 has 13 amino acids. CDR3 in DNA: TGTGCCAGCAGGACCACAGGGAACACTGAAGCTTTCTTT. This gives the protein CASRTTGNTEAFF.

The chain uses TRBV5-1 and TRBJ1-4, with 9 bases identical to TRBD1. V gave up 0 bases and J gave up 7 bases; unmatched junction bases: 7. The CDR3 loop spans 16 amino acids. Germline CDR1 is SGHRS and CDR2 is YFSETQ. The CDR3 sequence: CASSLEGTGWGEKLFF. Written as DNA, the CDR3 is TGCGCCAGCAGCTTGGAAGGGACAGGGTGGGGTGAAAAACTGTTTTTT.

The chain employs TRBV3-1 (or the pseudogene TRBV3-2) and TRBJ2-1; 10 bases align to TRBD2. This CDR3 has 15 amino acids. Germline V gene data show CDR1 as LGHDT and CDR2 as YNNKEL (reference sequence). Losses at the gene ends were 1 base for V and 6 bases for J; bases not matched to a gene: 3. The CDR3 here is CASSQGLAGANEQFF. The CDR3 DNA sequence: TGTGCCAGCAGCCAAGGGCTAGCGGGGGCCAATGAGCAGTTCTTC.

This clone is a singleton in its sample. J is TRBJ2-3 and V is TRBV7-3; 12 bases match TRBD2. The junction had 4 bases not matched to a gene; V was cut back by 5 bases and J by 4 bases. Germline V gives CDR1 SGHTA, CDR2 FQGTGA. The CDR3 has 15 residues. This chain's CDR3 is CASSPGLAGPDTQYF. The DNA of the CDR3 is TGTGCCAGCAGCCCAGGACTAGCGGGGCCAGATACGCAGTATTTT.

The genes are TRBV9 and TRBJ2-3, with 12 bases fitting TRBD2. The CDR3 length is 17 residues. Trimming cost V 2 bases and J 8 bases; bases outside gene matches: 12. Germline V gives CDR1 SGDLS, CDR2 YYNGEE. CDR3 DNA sequence: TGTGCCAGCAGCGTGCTAGCGGGGGGGCCGATGAGCCCTACGCAGTATTTT. Translation gives CASSVLAGGPMSPTQYF.

This chain uses TRBV6-4 with TRBJ2-3; D possibly corresponds to TRBD1 (6 bases). Germline CDR1 MRHNA, CDR2 SNTAGT. The CDR3 has 14 residues. The V and J ends lost 3 bases and 0 bases respectively, with 7 bases between them. The CDR3 DNA sequence: TGTGCCAGCAGTGAAAGGGGGAGCACAGATACGCAGTATTTT. Protein product: CASSERGSTDTQYF.

This clone was counted between two and nine times. The V gene is TRBV5-5, the J gene TRBJ1-5; 9 bases align to TRBD1. CDR3 length: 18 amino acids. With V trimmed by 0 bases and J by 0 bases, 7 bases remained unmatched. Germline V lookup: CDR1 SGHKS, CDR2 YYEKEE (reference sequence). CDR3 sequence reads: CASSLEGQGAGSNQPQHF. The CDR3 region has the DNA TGTGCCAGCAGCTTGGAGGGACAGGGAGCGGGTAGCAATCAGCCCCAGCATTTT.